These T cell receptor beta chains were read from a single sample in a study of early T cells in non-severe SARS-CoV-2 infection. TCRdb reprocessed the 5' RACE reads via MiXCR and lists one record per CDR3 protein. Among tens of thousands of distinct CDR3 sequences listed, 20% were seen once. This specimen consisted of whole blood, obtained at baseline. The source of these receptors is an adult who was a healthcare worker with PCR-confirmed SARS-CoV-2 infection or an uninfected control (not recorded which). CDR3s include the opening cysteine and the closing phenylalanine or tryptophan. D genes are given only for firm matches. Clone sizes are given selectively: once, few, many, or a class where the clone is expanded.

j_call	v_call	clone_size	d_call	cdr3_aa	cdr3_nt
TRBJ2-5	TRBV12-3/TRBV12-4	many	-	CASSSSYQETQYF	TGTGCCAGCAGTTCGAGCTACCAAGAGACCCAGTACTTC
TRBJ1-4	TRBV30	few	TRBD1	CAWGTGSQEKLFF	TGTGCCTGGGGGACAGGGTCCCAAGAAAAACTGTTTTTT
TRBJ1-6	TRBV20-1	-	-	CSAREFVGGPLHF	TGCAGTGCTAGAGAGTTTGTAGGTGGACCCCTCCACTTT
TRBJ2-7	TRBV12-3/TRBV12-4	few	-	CASSAGEVYEQYF	TGTGCCAGCAGCGCAGGGGAAGTATACGAGCAGTACTTC
TRBJ2-7	TRBV7-9	-	-	CASSAMVTGEQYF	TGTGCCAGCAGCGCCATGGTAACGGGTGAGCAGTACTTC
TRBJ2-7	TRBV10-2	-	-	CASRGQNYEQYF	TGCGCCAGCAGGGGACAAAACTACGAGCAGTACTTC
TRBJ2-7	TRBV2	-	TRBD2	CASRNGGGAYEQYF	TGTGCCAGCAGGAACGGGGGGGGCGCCTACGAGCAGTACTTC
TRBJ1-2	TRBV5-1	-	-	CASSLHGEGYTF	TGCGCCAGCAGCTTGCATGGGGAAGGCTACACCTTC
TRBJ2-1	TRBV5-1	-	-	CASGIWGSSYNEQFF	TGCGCCAGCGGGATCTGGGGTAGCTCCTACAATGAGCAGTTCTTC
TRBJ2-3	TRBV6-1	-	TRBD1	CASSSSGSRGTDTQYF	TGTGCCAGCAGCTCATCGGGGTCCAGGGGGACGGATACGCAGTATTTT
TRBJ1-2	TRBV19	few	TRBD1	CASSAPGQYYGYTF	TGTGCCAGTAGTGCGCCGGGACAGTACTATGGCTACACCTTC